The entry that follows covers one T cell receptor beta chain sequence. As yet, its antigen is unknown. The data were taken from a study of cytomegalovirus exposure and HLA in healthy donors. Study-level findings and limits: A later analysis appeared to link common viral pathogens to several of the most significant clusters. It was about 150 TCR beta chains that were listed as cytomegalovirus-associated. Researchers reported in a later analysis that a missense DCLRE1C variant was tied to TCR beta V- and J-gene trimming.

Healthy individuals who donated bone marrow served as the donors. The PCR was carried out with 60 Vbeta primers and 13 Jbeta primers. Libraries were prepared by immunoSEQ multiplex PCR; TCRdb keeps only in-frame clonotypes and omits some of them. The sample carries under 110,000 clones, 75% recorded once. V was pared by 0 bases and J by 6 bases, with 9 bases of the junction left unmatched. The germline V gene encodes CDR1 ENHRY and CDR2 SYGVKD. The CDR3 totals 17 residues. The source material was PBMCs. The sequence came from a man aged 50-59 years in good health and CMV-seronegative. This chain links TRBV10-3 with TRBJ1-5, with 9 positions matching TRBD1. CDR3 sequence reads: CAISESRDRVGSQPQHF. The CDR3 DNA sequence: TGTGCCATCAGTGAGTCTCGGGACAGGGTGGGCAGTCAGCCCCAGCATTTT.